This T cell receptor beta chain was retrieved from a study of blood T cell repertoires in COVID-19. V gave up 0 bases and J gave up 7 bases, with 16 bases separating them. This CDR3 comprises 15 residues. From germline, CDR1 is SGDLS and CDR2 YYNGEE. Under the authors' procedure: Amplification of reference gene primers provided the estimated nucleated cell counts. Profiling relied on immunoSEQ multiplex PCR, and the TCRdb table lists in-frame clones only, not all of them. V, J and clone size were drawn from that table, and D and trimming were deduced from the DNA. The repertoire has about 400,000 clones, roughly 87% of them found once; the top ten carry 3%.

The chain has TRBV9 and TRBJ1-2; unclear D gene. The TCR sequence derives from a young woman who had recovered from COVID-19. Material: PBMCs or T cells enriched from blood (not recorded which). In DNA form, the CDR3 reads TGTGCCAGCAGCGTAGAAAGGGAAGGAGGTCGTGGCTACACCTTC. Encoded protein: CASSVEREGGRGYTF.